Listed here are 27 T cell receptor beta chains from one sample, sequenced in a study of CD8 T cells in ankylosing spondylitis. Each CDR3 protein is one row after TCRdb ran MiXCR on the 5' RACE reads. The sample holds approximately 130,000 distinct CDR3 sequences, 9.5% to 12% seen once. The specimen was blood, either unsorted or a sorted T cell fraction (not recorded which). These receptors were collected from a female donor with ankylosing spondylitis or in good health (not recorded which).

This clonotype was picked up many times. The chain joins TRBV6-5 to TRBJ2-7; no clear D. The CDR3 sequence is 12 residues long. Germline-derived CDR1 and CDR2 are MNHEY and SVGAGI. The V gene lost 4 bases and the J gene lost 0 bases, with 4 bases spanning the gap. The CDR3 bases are TGTGCCAGCAGTTCTTTCTCCTACGAGCAGTACTTC. Its protein product is CASSSFSYEQYF.

This clonotype was found a few times. The rearrangement links TRBV20-1 to TRBJ2-1; the D is unclear. The CDR3 loop spans 14 amino acids. Trimming stripped 3 bases from V and 0 bases from J, with 9 bases between. Per germline, CDR1 DFQATT and CDR2 SNEGSKA (reference sequence). The CDR3 here is CSARRESSYNEQFF. The DNA of the CDR3 is TGCAGTGCTAGGCGAGAGAGCTCCTACAATGAGCAGTTCTTC.

This clonotype occurred a few times. The chain combines TRBV5-4 with TRBJ2-1; 11 bases fit TRBD2. Germline V lookup: CDR1 SGHNT, CDR2 YYREEE (reference sequence). The junction had 5 bases not matched to a gene; V was cut back by 2 bases and J by 7 bases. The CDR3 extends over 15 amino acids. CDR3 coding DNA: TGTGCCAGCAGCTTTAGCGGGGGGGCACGGAATGAGCAGTTCTTC. Its translation: CASSFSGGARNEQFF.

The chain couples TRBV7-2 to TRBJ2-7, with D possibly TRBD2 on 5 matching bases. Trimming stripped 1 base from V and 4 bases from J, with 14 bases between. The CDR3 is made up of 15 amino acids. CDR1 and CDR2 from the germline V gene are SGHTA and FQGNSA. The CDR3 here is CASSLEKRIKYEQYF. The CDR3 nucleotides read TGTGCCAGCAGCTTAGAGAAGCGGATTAAGTACGAGCAGTACTTC.

This clonotype was seen ten or more times. The genes are TRBV6-5 and TRBJ2-7; a possible D gene is TRBD2 (5 bases). Trimming pared 4 bases from V and 5 bases from J, leaving 12 bases between. Germline V lookup: CDR1 MNHEY, CDR2 SVGAGI. This CDR3 is 13 amino acids long. In DNA form, the CDR3 reads TGTGCCAGCAGTTCCGGGGTGAGACACGAGCAGTACTTC. Translating gives CASSSGVRHEQYF.

This clonotype was recorded many times. The genes are TRBV18 and TRBJ1-6; D unresolved. CDR3 length: 15 residues. The V gene lost 2 bases and the J gene lost 1 base, with 6 bases spanning the gap. Germline V gives CDR1 KGHSH, CDR2 LQKENI. CDR3: CASSPTASYNSPLHF. For the CDR3, the DNA is TGTGCCAGCTCACCAACAGCATCCTATAATTCACCCCTCCACTTT.

By proportion, this clonotype is medium-sized. V and J are TRBV29-1 and TRBJ1-2; unclear D gene. CDR3 length: 15 residues. V lost 0 bases and J 3 bases, leaving 14 bases between the germline ends. Germline CDR1 and CDR2: SQVTM and ANQGSEA. Here the CDR3 reads CSVEEGFPLYYGYTF. Written as DNA, the CDR3 is TGCAGCGTTGAAGAGGGTTTTCCCCTTTACTATGGCTACACCTTC.

This clonotype was detected many times. The CDR3 here is CSASSTGQGFVGGYTF. In DNA form, the CDR3 reads TGCAGTGCTAGTAGTACCGGACAGGGGTTCGTGGGGGGCTACACCTTC. The V and J genes are TRBV20-1 and TRBJ1-2; TRBD1 matches at 9 bases. V lost 3 bases, J lost 8 bases, and 16 bases stayed unmatched. The CDR3 contains 16 residues. The germline V gene has CDR1 DFQATT and CDR2 SNEGSKA (reference sequence).

This clonotype was recorded at least ten times. This chain connects TRBV6-2 or TRBV6-3 to TRBJ2-4; D not certain. The CDR3 extends over 16 amino acids. CDR1 MNHEY and CDR2 SVGEGT come from the germline V gene. The ends were cut back, 2 bases at V and 0 bases at J, with 11 bases in the middle. CDR3 DNA sequence: TGTGCCAGCAGTTACAGGCTAGACCAAGCCAAAAACATTCAGTACTTC. This translates into CASSYRLDQAKNIQYF.

The chain links TRBV7-2 to TRBJ2-3; no clear D. The CDR3 is made up of 12 amino acids. V lost 5 bases, J lost 6 bases, and 9 bases lay in between. Looked up from germline, CDR1 is SGHTA and CDR2 is FQGNSA. The CDR3 loop is CASSPRSDTQYF. CDR3 sequence (DNA): TGTGCCAGCAGCCCTCGGTCCGATACGCAGTATTTT.

Ten or more counts support this clonotype. This chain connects TRBV30 to TRBJ2-1; D gene uncertain. CDR3 size: 10 residues. Trimming took 4 bases from V and 8 from J, leaving 6 bases between them. Germline V lookup: CDR1 GTSNPN, CDR2 SVGIG (reference sequence). CDR3 nucleotide sequence: TGTGCCTGGATCGAGTATGAGCAGTTCTTC. It translates to CAWIEYEQFF. Filled out from reference TRBV30 and TRBJ2-1, the complete variable domain reads SQTIHQWPATLVQPVGSPLSLECTVEGTSNPNLYWYRQAAGRGLQLLFYSVGIGQISSEVPQNLSASRPQDRQFILSSKKLLLSDSGFYLCAWIEYEQFFGPGTRLTVL.

The chain joins TRBV20-1 to TRBJ2-1; 12 positions match TRBD1. CDR3 length: 15 residues. V lost 3 bases and J lost 9; bases outside the gene matches: 9. CDR1 is DFQATT and CDR2 is SNEGSKA in the germline V gene (reference sequence). The CDR3 DNA sequence: TGCAGTGCTAGCCTCCCGGGACAGGGGGCGCGTGAGCAGTTCTTC. Translation gives CSASLPGQGAREQFF.

This clonotype was seen ten or more times. The J gene is TRBJ2-2, the V gene TRBV12-3 or TRBV12-4; TRBD1 aligns across 10 bases. The length of the CDR3 is 16 residues. With V trimmed by 5 bases and J by 0 bases, 3 bases remained unmatched. For the CDR3, the DNA is TGTGCCAGCAGTGACAGGGGGCGAACGAACACCGGGGAGCTGTTTTTT. This sequence encodes CASSDRGRTNTGELFF.

This clonotype occurred many times. V is TRBV20-1 and J is TRBJ1-2; weak D call: TRBD1 (5 bases). CDR3 length: 14 amino acids. Trimming took off 5 bases at V and 5 bases at J, with 18 bases between the two ends. CDR1 is DFQATT and CDR2 is SNEGSKA in the germline V gene (reference sequence). The CDR3: CSASGTTFRYGYTF. CDR3 DNA: TGCAGTGCTTCCGGGACGACATTCCGGTATGGCTACACCTTC.

This clonotype was counted many times. The genes are TRBV7-9 and TRBJ1-5; weak D call: TRBD1 (5 bases). The CDR3 has 14 residues. Germline V lookup: CDR1 SEHNR, CDR2 FQNEAQ (reference sequence). Trimming took 5 bases from V and 9 from J, leaving 17 bases between them. The CDR3 DNA reads as TGTGCCAGCAGCCCCGGCCCTCCAGGGCTGCCCCAGCATTTT. This encodes CASSPGPPGLPQHF.

This clonotype was found many times. The gene calls are TRBV12-3 or TRBV12-4 and TRBJ1-4, with TRBD1 matching 8 bases. The CDR3 consists of 14 residues. The V segment lost 6 bases and the J segment 3 bases; nucleotides outside the gene matches: 3. DNA for the CDR3: TGTGCCAGCAGCCCGGGACAGGCTAATGAAAAACTGTTTTTT. Translation gives CASSPGQANEKLFF.

The V call is TRBV3-1, the J call TRBJ1-1, with 7 bases fitting TRBD1. Germline V gives CDR1 LGHDT, CDR2 YNNKEL (reference sequence). V shed 3 bases and J 7 bases; nucleotides not matched to a gene: 11. This CDR3 spans 15 amino acids. The CDR3 spells CASSHPPGQRSEAFF. The CDR3 coding sequence is TGTGCCAGCAGCCACCCCCCGGGACAGCGAAGTGAAGCTTTCTTT. The full variable domain, with the rest looked up from reference TRBV3-1 and TRBJ1-1, is DTAVSQTPKYLVTQMGNDKSIKCEQNLGHDTMYWYKQDSKKFLKIMFSYNNKELIINETVPNRFSPKSPDKAHLNLHINSLELGDSAVYFCASSHPPGQRSEAFFGQGTRLTVV.

The sample holds many counts of this clonotype. J is TRBJ2-7 and V is TRBV12-3 or TRBV12-4; TRBD2 might be the D (6 bases). CDR3 size: 13 residues. Trimming removed 5 bases at V and 5 bases at J, with 13 bases between. CDR3 loop: CASSIRETHEQYF. In DNA form, the CDR3 reads TGTGCCAGCAGTATCCGGGAGACCCACGAGCAGTACTTC.

This clonotype was seen many times. The rearrangement uses TRBV20-1 and TRBJ2-1; 9 bases align to TRBD2. CDR3 length: 16 residues. Germline V lookup: CDR1 DFQATT, CDR2 SNEGSKA (reference sequence). J lost 4 bases, V lost 5 bases, and 12 bases had no gene match. The DNA for the CDR3 is TGCAGTGCTCCCGTCCCTCTAGCGGGGAGGTACAATGAGCAGTTCTTC. Translating gives CSAPVPLAGRYNEQFF.

This clonotype has a handful of counts. Since a much larger clone is just one base distant, this may be a read error. The chain couples TRBV7-8 to TRBJ1-2, with D unclear. The CDR3 sequence is 13 residues long. Germline CDR1 is SGHVS and CDR2 is FQNEAQ. CDR3: CASSPSREAGDTF. CDR3 in DNA: TGTGCCAGCAGCCCTAGTAGAGAAGCTGGCGACACCTTC.

This clonotype was counted many times. The rearrangement uses TRBV12-3 or TRBV12-4 and TRBJ1-1; TRBD1 might be the D (6 bases). V gave up 5 bases and J gave up 5 bases, with 18 bases separating them. The CDR3 has 15 residues. In nucleotides, the CDR3 is TGTGCCAGCAGTACTCGACCGACGGGGGCAACTGAAGCTTTCTTT. It yields the protein CASSTRPTGATEAFF.

This clonotype was detected ten times or more. The J gene is TRBJ2-5, the V gene TRBV7-9, with TRBD1 matching over 7 bases. This CDR3 has 14 amino acids. Trimming at V came to 5 bases and at J to 1 base, leaving 4 bases not matched to a gene. Looked up from germline, CDR1 is SEHNR and CDR2 is FQNEAQ (reference sequence). In DNA, the CDR3 is TGTGCCAGCAGCCAGGGACAGCTCCAAGAGACCCAGTACTTC. Encoded protein: CASSQGQLQETQYF. The whole variable domain, filled in from reference TRBV7-9 and TRBJ2-5, reads DTGVSQNPRHKITKRGQNVTFRCDPISEHNRLYWYRQTLGQGPEFLTYFQNEAQLEKSRLLSDRFSAERPKGSFSTLEIQRTEQGDSAMYLCASSQGQLQETQYFGPGTRLLVL.

This clonotype was seen at least ten times. The CDR3, as DNA: TGCAGCGTTGCCCGCACAGATACGCAGTATTTT. Protein: CSVARTDTQYF. This rearrangement joins TRBV29-1 to TRBJ2-3; D gene unclear. The CDR3 extends over 11 amino acids. Trimming took 4 bases from V and 1 from J, leaving 3 bases between them. Per the germline V gene, CDR1 is SQVTM and CDR2 is ANQGSEA.

This clonotype was recorded many times. This CDR3 is CASSLAGHLADGEAFF. In DNA form, the CDR3 reads TGCGCCAGCAGCTTGGCCGGACATCTGGCCGATGGTGAAGCTTTCTTT. The chain joins TRBV5-1 to TRBJ1-1, with D maybe TRBD1 (5 bases). Trimming took 0 bases from V and 7 from J, leaving 19 bases between them. Germline lookup yields CDR1 SGHRS and CDR2 YFSETQ. CDR3 length: 16 amino acids.

This clonotype was observed many times. J is TRBJ1-6 and V is TRBV20-1; tentatively, D is TRBD1 (6 bases). This CDR3 spans 14 amino acids. From germline, CDR1 is DFQATT and CDR2 SNEGSKA (reference sequence). V was cut by 1 base and J by 10 bases, with 14 bases left in between. This CDR3 is CSARVHQGSSPLHF. CDR3 DNA: TGCAGTGCTAGAGTACACCAGGGGAGCTCACCCCTCCACTTT.

At least ten counts were recorded for this clonotype. The chain carries TRBV12-3 or TRBV12-4 and TRBJ1-5; D is ambiguous. This CDR3 is 12 amino acids long. Trimming left V 4 bases short and J 4 bases short, with 5 bases between. CDR3 in DNA: TGTGCCAGCAGTTCCCGTAATCAGCCCCAGCATTTT. Translation gives CASSSRNQPQHF.

This clonotype was seen many times. This sequence joins TRBV9 and TRBJ1-3; D remains ambiguous. Trimming left V 4 bases short and J 0 bases short, with 14 bases between. In germline, CDR1 is SGDLS, CDR2 YYNGEE. This CDR3 region has 16 residues. The CDR3 spells CASSYQSGSSGNTIYF. CDR3 in DNA: TGTGCCAGCAGCTATCAAAGTGGTAGCTCTGGAAACACCATATATTTT.